The present T cell receptor (beta chain) was sequenced within a study of blood T cell repertoires in COVID-19. Across the study: PBMCs, B-cell-depleted T cells, or T cells provided the cDNA or gDNA that made up the material.

J was trimmed by 4 bases and V by 1 base; bases with no gene match: 9. This CDR3 contains 17 residues. Germline V CDR1 and CDR2: KGHSY, FQNENV. This clone was recorded once. Measured with immunoSEQ multiplex PCR; TCRdb has only the in-frame clones, and not every one. The sample yields some 250,000 clones, around 85% seen once. The sample taken for sequencing was peripheral blood. The chain is built from TRBV16 and TRBJ2-1, with 8 nucleotides matching TRBD2. The clonotype originates from a woman in her twenties or thirties who had recovered from COVID-19. The CDR3 spells CASSQYGTGGAYNEQFF. The CDR3 DNA is TGTGCCAGCAGCCAATATGGGACCGGGGGGGCTTACAATGAGCAGTTCTTC.